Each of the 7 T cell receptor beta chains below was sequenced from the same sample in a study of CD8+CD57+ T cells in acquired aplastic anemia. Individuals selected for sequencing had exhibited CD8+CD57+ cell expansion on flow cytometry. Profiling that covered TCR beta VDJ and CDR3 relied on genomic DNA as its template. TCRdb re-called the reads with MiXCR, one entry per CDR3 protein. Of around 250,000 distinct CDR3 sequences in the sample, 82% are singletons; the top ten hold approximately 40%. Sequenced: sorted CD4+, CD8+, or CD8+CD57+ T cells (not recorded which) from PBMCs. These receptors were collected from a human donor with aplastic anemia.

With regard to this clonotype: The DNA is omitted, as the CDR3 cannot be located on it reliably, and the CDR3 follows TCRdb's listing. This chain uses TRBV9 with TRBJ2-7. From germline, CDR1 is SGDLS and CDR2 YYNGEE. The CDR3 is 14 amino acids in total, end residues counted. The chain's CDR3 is CASGVARNIQYFDF.

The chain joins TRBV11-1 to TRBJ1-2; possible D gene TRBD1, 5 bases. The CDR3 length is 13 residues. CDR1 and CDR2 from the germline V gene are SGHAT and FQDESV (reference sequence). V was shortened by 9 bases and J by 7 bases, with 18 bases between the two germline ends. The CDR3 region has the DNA TGTGCCAGAAGACGGGGCGTTAGAAGTGGCTACACCTTC. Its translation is CARRRGVRSGYTF.

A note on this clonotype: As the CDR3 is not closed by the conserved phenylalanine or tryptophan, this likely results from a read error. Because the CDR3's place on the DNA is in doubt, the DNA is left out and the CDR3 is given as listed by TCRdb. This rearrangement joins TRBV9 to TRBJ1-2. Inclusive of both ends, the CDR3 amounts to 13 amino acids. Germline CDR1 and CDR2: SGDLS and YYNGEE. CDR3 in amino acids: CASGQAGAIQYFV.

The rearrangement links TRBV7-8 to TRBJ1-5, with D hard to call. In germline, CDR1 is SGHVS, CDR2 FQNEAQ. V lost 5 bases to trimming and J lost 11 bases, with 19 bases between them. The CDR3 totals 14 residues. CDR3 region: CASSVSDSTETQHF. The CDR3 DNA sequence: TGTGCCAGCAGCGTGTCGGATAGCACCGAGACCCAGCATTTT.

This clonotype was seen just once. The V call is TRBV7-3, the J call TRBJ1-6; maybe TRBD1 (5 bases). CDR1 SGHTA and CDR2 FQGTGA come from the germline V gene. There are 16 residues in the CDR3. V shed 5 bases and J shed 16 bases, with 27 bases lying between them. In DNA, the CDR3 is TGTGCCAGCAGCCCAGAGGGGACCTGGGGAGAGACACAGCTCCACTTT. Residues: CASSPEGTWGETQLHF.

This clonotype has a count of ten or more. The DNA for the CDR3 is TGCGCCAGCAGCCAAGATGTCAGGGTAACCGTTTATGAGCAGTTCTTC. As protein: CASSQDVRVTVYEQFF. V gene TRBV4-1 combines with J gene TRBJ2-1; weak D call: TRBD1 (5 bases). V was pared by 0 bases and J by 8 bases, with 17 bases between. CDR3 size: 16 residues. Germline loops: CDR1 MGHRA, CDR2 YSYEKL.

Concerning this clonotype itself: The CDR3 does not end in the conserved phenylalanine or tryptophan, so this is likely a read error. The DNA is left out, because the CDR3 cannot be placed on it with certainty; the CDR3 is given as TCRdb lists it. The CDR3 region is CASGLGTSGTSRY. The chain is built from TRBV7-2 and TRBJ2-3; the table's D call TRBD2 went unverified against the DNA. Germline lookup yields CDR1 SGHTA and CDR2 FQGNSA. The CDR3 is 13 amino acids long, termini counted.